This T cell receptor (beta chain) was recorded in a study of T-cell memory formation after mild COVID-19. The sample holds one count of this clonotype. V shed 6 bases and J shed 2 bases, with 14 bases lying between them. This CDR3 region has 14 residues. In TCRdb, the 5' RACE reads were re-called with MiXCR into one record per CDR3 protein. There are roughly 350,000 distinct CDR3 sequences in the sample; more than 20% occur only once, and under 15% lies in the top ten. Sequenced sample: PBMCs or a T cell subset sorted from them (not recorded which). The clonotype comes from an adult woman who had mild COVID-19 (a few samples of this study predate the infection). Cell type and time point are not known. The rearrangement joins TRBV12-3 or TRBV12-4 to TRBJ2-7; D gene unclear. Here the CDR3 reads CASSYQVGTYEQYF. DNA of the CDR3: TGTGCCAGCAGCTACCAGGTTGGCACCTACGAGCAGTACTTC.